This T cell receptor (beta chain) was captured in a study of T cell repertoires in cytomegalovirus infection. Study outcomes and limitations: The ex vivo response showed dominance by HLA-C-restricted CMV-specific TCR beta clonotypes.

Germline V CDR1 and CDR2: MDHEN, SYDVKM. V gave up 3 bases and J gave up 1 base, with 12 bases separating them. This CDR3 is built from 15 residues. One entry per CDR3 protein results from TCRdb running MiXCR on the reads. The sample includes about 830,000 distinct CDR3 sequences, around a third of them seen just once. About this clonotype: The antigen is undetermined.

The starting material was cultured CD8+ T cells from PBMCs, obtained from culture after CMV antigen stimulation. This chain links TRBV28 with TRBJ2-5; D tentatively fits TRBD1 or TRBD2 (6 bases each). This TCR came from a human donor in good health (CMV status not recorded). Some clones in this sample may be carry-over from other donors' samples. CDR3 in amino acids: CASSFRGRLQETQYF. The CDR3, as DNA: TGTGCCAGCAGTTTCCGGGGGCGTCTCCAAGAGACCCAGTACTTC. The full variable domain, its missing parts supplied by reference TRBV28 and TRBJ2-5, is DVKVTQSSRYLVKRTGEKVFLECVQDMDHENMFWYRQDPGLGLRLIYFSYDVKMKEKGDIPEGYSVSREKKERFSLILESASTNQTSMYLCASSFRGRLQETQYFGPGTRLLVL.